What follows are 9 T cell receptor beta chains derived from one specimen sequenced in a study of T cells in Graves' hyperthyroidism and ophthalmopathy. Authors of the study amplified TCR beta CDR3 regions from RNA transcripts. Using the HTBI primer set, a first-round RT-PCR was run on the TCR CDR3. From the multiplex PCR reads, TCRdb called clonotypes with MiXCR, one entry per CDR3 protein. The sample yields fewer than 550,000 distinct CDR3 sequences, roughly a quarter seen once. Specimen: blood. The receptors were sampled from a woman under 40 with Graves' ophthalmopathy.

This clonotype was observed many times. The chain joins TRBV5-1 to TRBJ2-5; 7 nucleotides agree with TRBD1. The J segment lost 5 bases and the V segment lost 4 bases, leaving 5 bases of the junction unmatched. This CDR3 is built from 13 residues. CDR1 SGHRS and CDR2 YFSETQ come from the germline V gene. The CDR3 region is CASSEDRRETQYF. Here the CDR3 DNA reads TGCGCCAGCAGCGAGGACAGGCGGGAGACCCAGTACTTC. The whole variable domain, filled in from reference TRBV5-1 and TRBJ2-5, reads KAGVTQTPRYLIKTRGQQVTLSCSPISGHRSVSWYQQTPGQGLQFLFEYFSETQRNKGNFPGRFSGRQFSNSRSEMNVSTLELGDSALYLCASSEDRRETQYFGPGTRLLVL.

In its sample, this clonotype was seen many times. The V call is TRBV5-4, the J call TRBJ2-5; D may match TRBD1 or TRBD2 (5 bases each). CDR1 is SGHNT and CDR2 is YYREEE in the germline V gene (reference sequence). This CDR3 spans 15 amino acids. Trimming took 6 bases from V and 5 from J, leaving 20 bases between them. The CDR3 DNA is TGTGCCAGCAACCGGGACCTTTCTCCCTATGAGACCCAGTACTTC. The encoded protein is CASNRDLSPYETQYF.

This clonotype appeared many times. This rearrangement joins TRBV6-2 or TRBV6-3 to TRBJ2-2; D is uncertain. CDR1 and CDR2 (germline): MNHEY, SVGEGT. V shed 6 bases and J shed 2 bases, with 22 bases lying between them. The CDR3 runs to 18 residues. CDR3 nucleotides: TGTGCCAGCAGCCTCAGCCGTGTTCGTGAGCTTAACACCGGGGAGCTGTTTTTT. It codes for CASSLSRVRELNTGELFF.

The chain has TRBV20-1 and TRBJ1-2; D call uncertain. Germline CDR1 is DFQATT and CDR2 is SNEGSKA (reference sequence). CDR3 length equals 14 residues. Trimming took 1 base from V and 4 from J, leaving 13 bases between them. The CDR3 sequence is CSARGPSMGYGYTF. In DNA, the CDR3 is TGCAGTGCTAGAGGGCCGTCGATGGGCTATGGCTACACCTTC.

This clonotype has ten or more counts. The V call is TRBV7-9, the J call TRBJ1-2; no firm D call. V was trimmed by 2 bases and J by 7 bases, leaving 8 bases between them. This CDR3 region has 12 residues. From germline, CDR1 is SEHNR and CDR2 FQNEAQ (reference sequence). The CDR3: CASSLLVSGYTF. CDR3 in DNA: TGTGCCAGCAGCTTACTCGTTAGTGGCTACACCTTC.

This clonotype was detected ten times or more. The chain uses TRBV30 and TRBJ1-1; D might be TRBD1 (6 bases). This CDR3 region has 11 residues. Per the germline V gene, CDR1 is GTSNPN and CDR2 is SVGIG (reference sequence). V was shortened by 5 bases and J by 5 bases, with 9 bases between the two germline ends. The CDR3 spells CAWSRGTEAFF. CDR3 nucleotides: TGTGCCTGGTCCAGGGGAACTGAAGCTTTCTTT. Filled out from reference TRBV30 and TRBJ1-1, the complete variable domain reads SQTIHQWPATLVQPVGSPLSLECTVEGTSNPNLYWYRQAAGRGLQLLFYSVGIGQISSEVPQNLSASRPQDRQFILSSKKLLLSDSGFYLCAWSRGTEAFFGQGTRLTVV.

This clonotype was seen only a few times. The rearrangement joins TRBV2 to TRBJ1-5, with unresolved D. The ends were cut back, 3 bases at V and 7 bases at J, with 13 bases in the middle. The length of the CDR3 is 14 residues. Germline assignment: CDR1 SNHLY and CDR2 FYNNEI. DNA of the CDR3: TGTGCCAGCAGTGAGGGCCGTCCAGGCCAGCCCCAGCATTTT. Amino acids: CASSEGRPGQPQHF. The variable domain in full, with the rest retrieved from reference TRBV2 and TRBJ1-5, is EPEVTQTPSHQVTQMGQEVILRCVPISNHLYFYWYRQILGQKVEFLVSFYNNEISEKSEIFDDQFSVERPDGSNFTLKIRSTKLEDSAMYFCASSEGRPGQPQHFGDGTRLSIL.

This clonotype was detected ten times or more. This chain uses TRBV19 with TRBJ1-1; D unresolved. V shed 5 bases and J shed 1 base, with 14 bases lying between them. Germline V CDR1 and CDR2: LNHDA, SQIVND (reference sequence). This CDR3 spans 15 amino acids. CDR3 bases: TGTGCCAGTAGTGTCCTGCGGGGAGGGAACACTGAAGCTTTCTTT. Its translation is CASSVLRGGNTEAFF.

This clonotype was observed at least ten times. The rearrangement joins TRBV5-1 to TRBJ2-7, with a weak D call TRBD1 (6 bases). The germline gives CDR1 SGHRS, CDR2 YFSETQ. CDR3 length equals 14 residues. Deletions cut 0 bases from V and 5 bases from J, with 12 bases between. The DNA of the CDR3 is TGCGCCAGCAGCTTGGAGAACAGGGCCGACGAGCAGTACTTC. It codes for CASSLENRADEQYF.